These T cell receptor beta chains were read from a single sample in a study of blood T cell repertoires in COVID-19. Sequenced by immunoSEQ multiplex PCR; TCRdb stores in-frame clones only, minus some. The sample includes 150,000 or so clones, around 80% seen only once; the top ten take approximately 13%. The sequenced sample consisted of PBMCs or T cells enriched from blood (not recorded which). The origin of the receptors is a woman in her sixties or seventies who had recovered from COVID-19. The CDR3 runs from the conserved cysteine through the conserved F or W. A clone size is listed for some rows: how often the clone was seen (once, few, many), or a class if it is expanded.

clone size	V gene	J gene	CDR3 protein
.	TRBV15	TRBJ2-5	CATSRVVAETQYF
.	TRBV3-1/TRBV3-2	TRBJ2-5	CASSQDWNRGVETQYF
.	TRBV18	TRBJ2-7	CASSPLVDSEQYF
.	TRBV28	TRBJ2-7	CASSAQGAYEQYF
.	TRBV5-5	TRBJ1-1	CASSAAGGVEAFF
.	TRBV3-1/TRBV3-2	TRBJ1-3	CASSQDGLLGNTIYF
once	TRBV2	TRBJ2-2	CASSWLTGSTGELFF
.	TRBV5-1	TRBJ2-1	CASGRGPVGFEQFF
.	TRBV4-1	TRBJ1-1	CASSQEGWGDTEAFF
.	TRBV11-3	TRBJ1-1	CASSLQFDTEAFF
.	TRBV5-6	TRBJ2-3	CASRRTSGTDTQYF
.	TRBV24-1	TRBJ1-4	CATSEGESHREKLFF
.	TRBV5-6	TRBJ1-1	CASSPGTDTEAFF
.	TRBV6-1	TRBJ1-6	CASSEVGAAYNSPLHF
.	TRBV6-5	TRBJ1-1	CASSYTRMVSTEAFF
.	TRBV5-1	TRBJ2-3	CASRTGTLARGDTQYF
few	TRBV6-5	TRBJ2-2	CASSYPGWRPGELFF
.	TRBV4-2	TRBJ2-7	CASSQDSGIREQYF
.	TRBV29-1	TRBJ1-1	CSATRGPAEAFF
.	TRBV5-1	TRBJ2-1	CASSLGPAGVNEQFF
.	TRBV29-1	TRBJ2-3	CSVDMGLAGVDTQYF
.	TRBV5-1	TRBJ2-5	CASSPTGGWETQYF
.	TRBV28	TRBJ1-1	CASSSGGSVTEAFF
.	TRBV29-1	TRBJ1-5	CSVFRRDSNQPQHF
.	TRBV23-1	TRBJ2-4	CASMPGMLLVKNIQYF
.	TRBV18	TRBJ2-1	CASSPLAGEQFF
few	TRBV6-5	TRBJ1-2	CASSYSRDSYTF
.	TRBV7-9	TRBJ2-7	CASSPRGPGTYEQYF
.	TRBV28	TRBJ1-2	CASSLSGVYGYTF
.	TRBV27	TRBJ2-4	CASSLNIAENIQYF
.	TRBV7-3	TRBJ2-5	CASSPRGSGPGTQYF
.	TRBV3-1/TRBV3-2	TRBJ1-1	CASSRGTGMNTEAFF
.	TRBV18	TRBJ2-1	CASSPVLAGGPGLEFF
.	TRBV2	TRBJ1-5	CASSLDRAQQPQHF
few	TRBV19	TRBJ1-1	CASSIQGTEAFF
.	TRBV3-1/TRBV3-2	TRBJ1-2	CASSPGLGYTF
.	TRBV28	TRBJ2-7	CAGGGRYEQYF
.	TRBV5-1	TRBJ1-2	CASSQTGGRDFYGYTF
.	TRBV4-2	TRBJ1-2	CASSSLVGTETYGYTF
.	TRBV10-1	TRBJ1-1	CASSVSGNTEAFF
.	TRBV4-2	TRBJ1-6	CASSLGDRGGYNSPLHF
.	TRBV6-5	TRBJ1-2	CASKDSDLYGYTF